A single sample is the source of the 8 T cell receptor beta chains below, sequenced in a study of T-cell memory formation after mild COVID-19. TCRdb ran MiXCR on the 5' RACE reads and lists one entry per CDR3 protein. The sample has a few hundred thousand distinct CDR3 sequences; 20% to 25% are singletons. Sequenced input: PBMCs or a T cell subset sorted from them (not recorded which). The origin of the receptors is a young man who had mild COVID-19 (a few samples of this study predate the infection). Cell type and time point are not known.

The J gene is TRBJ1-1, the V gene TRBV10-1; D remains unclear. This CDR3 is built from 15 residues. CDR1 and CDR2 from the germline V gene are WNHNN and SYGVQD (reference sequence). Trimming left V 6 bases short and J 1 base short, with 15 bases between. The CDR3 reads CASSDGRDWNTEAFF. For the CDR3, the DNA is TGCGCCAGCAGCGATGGACGGGATTGGAACACTGAAGCTTTCTTT.

This clonotype was counted between two and nine times. This chain links TRBV4-3 with TRBJ2-2; D is uncertain. V was trimmed by 0 bases and J by 5 bases, leaving 10 bases between them. Germline CDR1 and CDR2: LGHNA and YSLEER. The CDR3 sequence is 15 residues long. For the CDR3, the DNA is TGCGCCAGCAGCCAAGAACCTGGGATTACCGGGGAGCTGTTTTTT. Its protein product is CASSQEPGITGELFF.

The gene calls are TRBV5-1 and TRBJ2-1; TRBD2 matches 12 bases. Germline V gene data show CDR1 as SGHRS and CDR2 as YFSETQ. The CDR3 extends over 16 amino acids. The V and J ends lost 0 bases and 6 bases, in that order; junction bases with no gene match: 4. Here the CDR3 DNA reads TGCGCCAGCAGCTTGGAACTAGCGGGGGGAGGCAATGAGCAGTTCTTC. This sequence encodes CASSLELAGGGNEQFF.

This clonotype was detected only a few times. The chain recombines TRBV6-6 with TRBJ2-2; D not resolved. This CDR3 comprises 13 residues. Trimming removed 2 bases at V and 6 bases at J, with 7 bases between. Looked up from germline, CDR1 is MNHNY and CDR2 is SVGAGI (reference sequence). The CDR3 region has the DNA TGTGCCAGCAGTTACGAGCCATCCGGGGAGCTGTTTTTT. This gives the protein CASSYEPSGELFF.

This clonotype was counted a few times. The V and J genes are TRBV20-1 and TRBJ2-7; D is possibly TRBD1 (5 bases). The CDR3 is made up of 11 amino acids. Germline loops: CDR1 DFQATT, CDR2 SNEGSKA (reference sequence). Trimming shortened V by 6 bases and J by 6 bases, and 12 bases separated the two germline ends. The CDR3 region is CSAQGTSEQYV. The CDR3 DNA sequence: TGCAGTGCCCAGGGCACTTCCGAGCAGTACGTC.

The sample holds a few counts of this clonotype. The gene calls are TRBV4-3 and TRBJ1-4; D may be TRBD1 (5 bases). Trimming cost V 3 bases and J 5 bases, with 25 bases left between them. Germline CDR1 is LGHNA and CDR2 is YSLEER. The CDR3 loop spans 19 amino acids. CDR3: CASSHGAPELSVQNEKLFF. For the CDR3, the DNA is TGCGCCAGCAGCCACGGGGCCCCGGAACTCAGCGTTCAGAATGAAAAACTGTTTTTT.

The chain employs TRBV12-3 or TRBV12-4 and TRBJ2-1; perhaps TRBD1 as D (5 bases). V was clipped by 5 bases and J by 0 bases, with 11 bases between them. The CDR3 sequence is 15 residues long. The CDR3 region is CASSPHRSSYNEQFF. The CDR3 DNA reads TGTGCCAGCAGTCCCCACAGGAGCTCCTACAATGAGCAGTTCTTC.

This chain connects TRBV12-3 or TRBV12-4 to TRBJ1-1; D remains unclear. The V end lost 7 bases, the J end lost 6 bases, and 9 bases lay between the germline ends. This CDR3 is 11 amino acids long. CDR3 residues: CASTQGAEAFF. CDR3 DNA sequence: TGTGCCAGCACCCAAGGCGCTGAAGCTTTCTTT.